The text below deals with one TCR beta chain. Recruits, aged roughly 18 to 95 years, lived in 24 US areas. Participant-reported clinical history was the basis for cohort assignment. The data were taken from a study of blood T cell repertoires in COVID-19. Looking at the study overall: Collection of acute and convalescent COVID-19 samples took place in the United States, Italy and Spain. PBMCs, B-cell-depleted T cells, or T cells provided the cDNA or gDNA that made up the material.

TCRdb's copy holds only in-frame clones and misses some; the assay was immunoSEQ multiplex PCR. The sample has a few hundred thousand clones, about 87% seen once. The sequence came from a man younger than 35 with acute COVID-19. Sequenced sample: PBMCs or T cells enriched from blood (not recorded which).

As DNA, the CDR3 is TGTGCCAGCAGTTCCCCGGGACAGGCTGGCCCAGATACGCAGTATTTT. Translated, it gives CASSSPGQAGPDTQYF. The chain has TRBV6-7 and TRBJ2-3, with TRBD1 identical over 8 bases. TRBV6-7 is labeled an ORF, and its function is uncertain. Trimming cost V 4 bases and J 4 bases; bases outside gene matches: 10. The CDR3 is made up of 16 amino acids.